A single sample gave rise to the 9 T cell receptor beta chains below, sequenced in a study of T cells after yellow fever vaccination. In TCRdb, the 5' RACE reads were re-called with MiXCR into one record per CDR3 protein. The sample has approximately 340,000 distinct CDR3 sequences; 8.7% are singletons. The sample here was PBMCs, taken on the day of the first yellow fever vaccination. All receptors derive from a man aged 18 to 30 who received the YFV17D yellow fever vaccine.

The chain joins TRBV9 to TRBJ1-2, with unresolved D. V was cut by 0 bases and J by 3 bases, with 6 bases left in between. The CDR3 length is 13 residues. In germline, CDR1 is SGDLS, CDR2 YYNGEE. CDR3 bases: TGTGCCAGCAGCGTAGGGACGGACTATGGCTACACCTTC. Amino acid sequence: CASSVGTDYGYTF.

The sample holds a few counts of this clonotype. CDR3 DNA: TGTGCCAGCGGGACCTCCTACTACAATGAGCAGTTCTTC. It codes for CASGTSYYNEQFF. The rearrangement links TRBV7-3 to TRBJ2-1; D possibly uses TRBD1 or TRBD2 (5 bases each). The CDR3 is 13 amino acids. Germline CDR1 and CDR2: SGHTA and FQGTGA. V lost 8 bases, J lost 3 bases, and 11 bases lay in between.

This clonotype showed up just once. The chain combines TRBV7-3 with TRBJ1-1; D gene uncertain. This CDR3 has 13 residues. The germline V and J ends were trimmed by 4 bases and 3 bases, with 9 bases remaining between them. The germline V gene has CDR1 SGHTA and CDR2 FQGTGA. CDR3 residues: CASSYIRDTEAFF. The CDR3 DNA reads TGTGCCAGCAGCTACATCCGGGACACTGAAGCTTTCTTT.

This chain's CDR3 is CASSPSRDRVYNEQFF. CDR3 nucleotide sequence: TGTGCCAGCAGCCCGTCCCGGGACAGGGTATACAATGAGCAGTTCTTC. The chain uses TRBV3-1 and TRBJ2-1, with TRBD1 matching 9 bases. CDR1 is LGHDT, CDR2 YNNKEL, per germline (reference sequence). Trimming removed 4 bases from V and 4 bases from J; junction bases left unmatched: 8. The CDR3 is 16 amino acids.

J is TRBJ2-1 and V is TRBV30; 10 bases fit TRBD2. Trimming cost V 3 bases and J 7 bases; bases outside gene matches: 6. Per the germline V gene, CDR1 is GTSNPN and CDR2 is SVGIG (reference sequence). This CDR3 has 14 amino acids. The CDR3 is CAWRLAGIGNEQFF. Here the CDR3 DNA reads TGTGCCTGGAGACTAGCGGGGATAGGTAATGAGCAGTTCTTC.

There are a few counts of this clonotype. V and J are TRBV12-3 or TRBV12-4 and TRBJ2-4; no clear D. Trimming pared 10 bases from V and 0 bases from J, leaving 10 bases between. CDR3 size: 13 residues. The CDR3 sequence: CATSDLAKNIQYF. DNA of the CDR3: TGTGCCACCTCGGACCTAGCCAAAAACATTCAGTACTTC.

CDR3 in DNA: TGCGCCAGCAGCCAAGTGTCTAGCGGGGAGGTTATATATGAGCAGTTCTTC. Translation: CASSQVSSGEVIYEQFF. The chain links TRBV4-1 to TRBJ2-1, with TRBD2 matching 9 bases. This CDR3 comprises 17 residues. Losses at the gene ends were 1 base for V and 8 bases for J; bases not matched to a gene: 12. CDR1 MGHRA and CDR2 YSYEKL come from the germline V gene.

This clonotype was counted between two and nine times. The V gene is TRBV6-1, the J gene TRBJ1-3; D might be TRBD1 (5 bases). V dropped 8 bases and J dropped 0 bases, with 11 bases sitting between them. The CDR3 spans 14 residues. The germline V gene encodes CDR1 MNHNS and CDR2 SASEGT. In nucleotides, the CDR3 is TGTGCCAGCGGGGACGCAATCTCTGGAAACACCATATATTTT. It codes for CASGDAISGNTIYF.

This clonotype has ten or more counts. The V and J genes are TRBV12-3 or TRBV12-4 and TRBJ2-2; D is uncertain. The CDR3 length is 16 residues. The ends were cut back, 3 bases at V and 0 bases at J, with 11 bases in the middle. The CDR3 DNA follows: TGTGCCAGCAGTTTTGGTAGGGTTACGAACACCGGGGAGCTGTTTTTT. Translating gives CASSFGRVTNTGELFF.